This T cell receptor (beta chain) was identified during a study of T-cell reconstitution after alpha-beta-depleted transplantation in children (dated by TCRdb to about 2016). Background for the entire study: The study quantitatively tracked T-cell immune reconstitution after TCRalphabeta/CD19-depleted allogeneic hematopoietic cell transplantation in children using TCR repertoire profiling. Overall study outcomes, separate from this receptor: In some patients, high TCRbeta diversity at day 60 was attributed to recipient T cells and intrathymic progenitors that had survived conditioning. The frequencies of hyperexpanded clones fell over the following months, and after one year, T-cell counts and TCRbeta diversity were mostly attributed to newly produced T cells. The apparently early alphabetaT-cell count recovery about two months after transplant was reportedly dependent on only several hundred rapidly expanded clones derived from non-depleted graft cells.

The treatment or condition label for this specimen denotes: allogeneic hematopoietic cell transplantation with graft depleted of TCRalphabeta T cells and CD19 B cells. The transplant recipients were children given TCRalphabeta/CD19-depleted allogeneic hematopoietic cell grafts. To note about this clonotype: Its antigen specificity is not known. One base away there is no much larger clone; base qualities are not given.

To prepare the library, PCR was applied. Sequencing instrument: Illumina HiSeq 2500. To normalize quantification of the TCRbeta repertoire, the TCR libraries were built with molecular barcoding that relied on unique molecular identifiers. TCRdb's own reprocessing of the public reads used fastp at Q25 and MiXCR and kept productive beta chains. CDR3 protein duplicates are merged, each entry listing the most common genes and DNA. The sample table holds about 540,000 distinct CDR3 sequences, of which roughly 30% were seen once. The ten largest clones take up 30% to 40% of the sample. According to the germline V gene, CDR1 reads SGHRS and CDR2 reads YFSETQ. V is cut by 5 bases and J by 0 bases, and the space between the germline ends is 12 bases. The CDR3 measures 14 amino acids from cysteine to phenylalanine. Kept here is only the CDR3 DNA, which spans 42 bases and is read in frame from base 1.

The rearranged chain carries TRBV5-1 and TRBJ2-7; the D call is tentative, TRBD1 or TRBD2, as each matches 5 bases. The sequences come from PBMCs, collected before TCRalphabeta/CD19-depleted stem cell transplant. This receptor was identified in a boy under three years old with Wiskott-Aldrich syndrome, due to receive a stem cell transplant. In nucleotides, the sequence is TGCGCCAGCAGAACCGGGACGGTCTCCTACGAGCAGTACTTC. It translates as CASRTGTVSYEQYF.